The rows below give T cell receptor beta chains drawn from one sample of a study of T cell responses to AZD1222 COVID-19 vaccine. Here immunoSEQ multiplex PCR was the method, and the copy in TCRdb shows in-frame clones only, minus some. The sample contains about 180,000 clones, roughly nine tenths of which appear only once. The sequenced sample was peripheral blood, obtained on day 0 of AZD1222 vaccination. Receptor source: an adult in good health. Each CDR3 is given with its conserved first and last residue. The D gene is left open where the match is weak. Some rows mark clone size as missing; the rest say once, few, many or name a class of expanded clone.

V	D	J	size	CDR3	DNA
TRBV5-1	NA	TRBJ2-5	NA	CASSSRLPGATQYF	TGCGCCAGCAGCTCCAGACTACCCGGGGCGACCCAGTACTTC
TRBV5-4	NA	TRBJ1-2	NA	CASTKGGANYGYTF	TGTGCCAGCACCAAGGGAGGTGCAAACTATGGCTACACCTTC
TRBV27	NA	TRBJ1-1	NA	CASSFGAWTFSEAFF	TGTGCCAGCAGTTTTGGAGCCTGGACCTTTAGTGAAGCTTTCTTT
TRBV11-2	NA	TRBJ1-1	NA	CASSLDAAANTEAFF	TGTGCCAGCAGCTTAGATGCGGCGGCGAACACTGAAGCTTTCTTT
TRBV7-9	NA	TRBJ1-2	NA	CASGYPRVGNYGYTF	TGTGCCAGCGGATACCCCAGGGTGGGCAACTATGGCTACACCTTC
TRBV2	TRBD2	TRBJ2-1	NA	CASSEQAGVFFDEQFF	TGTGCCAGCAGTGAACAAGCGGGAGTATTCTTCGATGAGCAGTTCTTC
TRBV27	TRBD1	TRBJ1-4	NA	CASRPYPAGTGPEKLFF	TGTGCCAGCAGACCTTACCCCGCCGGGACAGGGCCCGAAAAACTGTTTTTT
TRBV5-1	NA	TRBJ1-2	NA	CASSLVSQYYGYTF	TGCGCCAGCAGCTTGGTTAGCCAGTACTATGGCTACACCTTC
TRBV7-9	NA	TRBJ2-3	NA	CASVPYPSSTDTQYF	TGTGCCAGCGTACCGTACCCCTCTAGCACAGATACGCAGTATTTT
TRBV2	NA	TRBJ1-6	few	CASSEGVAYNSPLHF	TGTGCCAGCAGTGAAGGGGTGGCCTATAATTCACCCCTCCACTTT
TRBV3-1/TRBV3-2	TRBD2	TRBJ2-1	NA	CASSQPTSGRVNEQFF	TGTGCCAGCAGCCAACCGACTAGCGGGAGGGTCAATGAGCAGTTCTTC
TRBV6-5	NA	TRBJ1-4	NA	CASRGPNEKLFF	TGTGCCAGCAGGGGCCCAAATGAAAAACTGTTTTTT
TRBV19	NA	TRBJ1-2	NA	CASSISDIKLGLGIYGYTF	TGTGCCAGTAGTATCAGCGACATAAAACTTGGGTTAGGTATCTATGGCTACACCTTC